This TCR beta chain was found in a study of T cells in narcolepsy. As for the study in general: Donors had narcolepsy type 1 or type 2, or were healthy controls. Study results and limitations: HCRT-specific and TRIB2-specific autoreactive clonotypes appeared among same-patient CSF and blood CD4+ clonotypes. Reportedly, autoreactive clonotypes were serially detected in patients' blood but not controls'. Autoreactive clone sequences were missing from some blood memory CD4+ repertoires.

Comment on this clone: Its matching antigen is unknown.

Clones were read by immunoSEQ multiplex PCR, and TCRdb kept only the in-frame ones, dropping some. The data hold some 20,000 clones, with over 80% observed a single time. Trimming pared 0 bases from V and 8 bases from J, leaving 14 bases between. Germline V CDR1 and CDR2: LGHNA, YSLEER. CDR3 length equals 14 residues. This sequence originates from a human donor in good health. The sequencing input was memory (CD45RA-) CD4+ T cells from blood. This chain joins TRBV4-3 and TRBJ2-7; TRBD1 might be the D (6 bases). The CDR3 sequence: CASSQDLGDRQQYF. The CDR3 DNA sequence: TGCGCCAGCAGCCAAGATCTGGGCGACAGGCAGCAGTACTTC.